The rows below give T cell receptor beta chains drawn from one sample of a study of OX40 agonist ivuxolimab in advanced cancers. TCRdb keeps only in-frame clones here, not all; method: immunoSEQ multiplex PCR. Among around 80,000 clones listed, around 84% were seen once. The sample here was CD4+ or CD8+ T cells sorted from blood, taken in a trial of the OX40 agonist ivuxolimab. The receptors were gathered from an adult with an advanced solid tumor such as melanoma, head and neck, liver or kidney cancer. Both conserved end residues are trimmed from each CDR3. A clone size is listed for some rows: how often the clone was seen (once, few, many), or a class if it is expanded.

V gene: TRBV5-1
J gene: TRBJ2-5
clone size: -
CDR3 protein: ASSFSYVYETQY

V gene: TRBV9
J gene: TRBJ2-3
clone size: -
CDR3 protein: ASQRGTDTQY

V gene: TRBV2
J gene: TRBJ1-5
clone size: -
CDR3 protein: ASSEVDPNQPQH

V gene: TRBV28
J gene: TRBJ1-4
clone size: -
CDR3 protein: ASSNTVTNEKLF

V gene: TRBV7-8
J gene: TRBJ1-3
clone size: -
CDR3 protein: ASRPGGVTGNTIY

V gene: TRBV27
J gene: TRBJ1-6
clone size: -
CDR3 protein: ATFRNYNSPLH

V gene: TRBV18
J gene: TRBJ2-7
clone size: -
CDR3 protein: ASSPPTGESREQY

V gene: TRBV15
J gene: TRBJ1-2
clone size: -
CDR3 protein: ATSHPTGAYGYT

V gene: TRBV19
J gene: TRBJ2-3
clone size: -
CDR3 protein: ASSIVTGASTDTQY

V gene: TRBV28
J gene: TRBJ1-2
clone size: -
CDR3 protein: ASSFERRGYT

V gene: TRBV9
J gene: TRBJ1-6
clone size: -
CDR3 protein: ASSVGQDYNSPLH

V gene: TRBV18
J gene: TRBJ2-2
clone size: -
CDR3 protein: ASSKDPNTGELF

V gene: TRBV4-1
J gene: TRBJ1-4
clone size: -
CDR3 protein: ASGRPTNEKLF

V gene: TRBV18
J gene: TRBJ1-1
clone size: -
CDR3 protein: ASSPGQTEAF

V gene: TRBV18
J gene: TRBJ1-1
clone size: few
CDR3 protein: ASSPLQGFGEAF

V gene: TRBV2
J gene: TRBJ1-1
clone size: few
CDR3 protein: ASSEQGSTEAF

V gene: TRBV28
J gene: TRBJ1-5
clone size: -
CDR3 protein: ASSLRGTGAGSNQPQH

V gene: TRBV4-2
J gene: TRBJ2-3
clone size: -
CDR3 protein: ASSQDLGTDTQY

V gene: TRBV6-6
J gene: TRBJ2-7
clone size: -
CDR3 protein: ASSYPTGTGYEQY

V gene: TRBV7-3
J gene: TRBJ1-1
clone size: -
CDR3 protein: ASSLIGGGTEAF

V gene: TRBV28
J gene: TRBJ1-1
clone size: once
CDR3 protein: ASSTGQFKAF

V gene: TRBV11-2
J gene: TRBJ2-7
clone size: -
CDR3 protein: ASSLVWENYEQY

V gene: TRBV4-2
J gene: TRBJ1-6
clone size: -
CDR3 protein: ASSQEWSGGSPLH

V gene: TRBV18
J gene: TRBJ2-2
clone size: -
CDR3 protein: ASSPQTLGGGSPGELF

V gene: TRBV6-5
J gene: TRBJ1-4
clone size: -
CDR3 protein: ASRTGATNEKLF

V gene: TRBV7-2
J gene: TRBJ2-2
clone size: once
CDR3 protein: ASSPPLVAGELF

V gene: TRBV6-5
J gene: TRBJ2-6
clone size: -
CDR3 protein: ASSYSPGSGANVLT

V gene: TRBV19
J gene: TRBJ2-3
clone size: -
CDR3 protein: ASSTRDYRGTDTQY

V gene: TRBV29-1
J gene: TRBJ2-3
clone size: once
CDR3 protein: SGLAGADTQY

V gene: TRBV19
J gene: TRBJ2-5
clone size: -
CDR3 protein: ASSHLRVGETQY

V gene: TRBV5-6
J gene: TRBJ2-7
clone size: -
CDR3 protein: ASTERGGSYYEQY

V gene: TRBV7-2
J gene: TRBJ2-4
clone size: -
CDR3 protein: ASSISKNIQY

V gene: TRBV5-5
J gene: TRBJ1-5
clone size: -
CDR3 protein: ASSHINQPQH

V gene: TRBV2
J gene: TRBJ1-3
clone size: -
CDR3 protein: ASSEIRGSGNTIY

V gene: TRBV30
J gene: TRBJ1-2
clone size: -
CDR3 protein: AWSVTGGGGYT

V gene: TRBV7-6
J gene: TRBJ2-5
clone size: -
CDR3 protein: ASSLGAGAETQY

V gene: TRBV27
J gene: TRBJ2-1
clone size: -
CDR3 protein: ASSLISGIYNEQF

V gene: TRBV14
J gene: TRBJ2-5
clone size: -
CDR3 protein: ASSQNTRTQY

V gene: TRBV11-1
J gene: TRBJ1-4
clone size: -
CDR3 protein: ASSPGSTNEKLF

V gene: TRBV5-4
J gene: TRBJ2-1
clone size: -
CDR3 protein: ASSPSYIYNEQF

V gene: TRBV6-5
J gene: TRBJ2-7
clone size: -
CDR3 protein: ASSFAGTGGQY

V gene: TRBV10-3
J gene: TRBJ1-1
clone size: -
CDR3 protein: AISRKTGTGGFTEAF

V gene: TRBV7-2
J gene: TRBJ1-1
clone size: -
CDR3 protein: ASSFHREGTEAF

V gene: TRBV18
J gene: TRBJ2-2
clone size: -
CDR3 protein: ASSPQGTQNTGELF

V gene: TRBV4-2
J gene: TRBJ2-5
clone size: -
CDR3 protein: ASSQEWTSDQETQY

V gene: TRBV9
J gene: TRBJ1-5
clone size: -
CDR3 protein: GGNQPQH

V gene: TRBV7-8
J gene: TRBJ2-7
clone size: few
CDR3 protein: ASSLAGTGSLLRQY

V gene: TRBV29-1
J gene: TRBJ2-5
clone size: -
CDR3 protein: SDRVGVQETQY

V gene: TRBV7-2
J gene: TRBJ1-3
clone size: -
CDR3 protein: ASSLQGEGGNTIY

V gene: TRBV5-1
J gene: TRBJ2-5
clone size: -
CDR3 protein: ASSLGWGETQY

V gene: TRBV28
J gene: TRBJ1-3
clone size: once
CDR3 protein: ASSSTRGSSGNTIY

V gene: TRBV5-8
J gene: TRBJ1-2
clone size: -
CDR3 protein: ASSFGGRQSGYT